The rows below give T cell receptor beta chains drawn from one sample of a study of cytomegalovirus exposure and HLA in healthy donors. Only in-frame clones appear in the TCRdb table, and some are missing; sequencing was by immunoSEQ multiplex PCR. This sample has about 110,000 clones; over 70% occur once, and the top ten carry 2.5% to 3%. Sequencing was carried out using PBMCs. These receptors all stem from a male donor in good health and CMV-seropositive. CDR3s include the opening cysteine and the closing phenylalanine or tryptophan. D genes are given only for firm matches. For some rows the clone size is stated as once, few or many, or as a class when expanded; others skip it.

size	V	D	J	CDR3	DNA
few	TRBV7-2	-	TRBJ2-7	CASSFSQGLSYEQYF	TGTGCCAGCAGCTTCTCCCAGGGGCTATCCTACGAGCAGTACTTC
-	TRBV6-5	-	TRBJ2-1	CASSSSGVSYNEQFF	-
-	TRBV7-8	-	TRBJ1-5	CASSLAAYSNQPQHF	TGTGCCAGCAGCTTAGCCGCGTATAGCAATCAGCCCCAGCATTTT
-	TRBV4-3	TRBD2	TRBJ2-5	CASSQETSGFRETQYF	TGCGCCAGCAGCCAAGAAACTAGCGGATTTAGAGAGACCCAGTACTTC
-	TRBV2	TRBD2	TRBJ2-7	CASSHLAGDTYEQYF	TGTGCCAGCAGTCACCTAGCGGGGGACACCTACGAGCAGTACTTC
-	TRBV11-2	TRBD1	TRBJ2-7	CASSTDRVVYEQYF	TGTGCCAGCAGTACAGACAGGGTAGTCTACGAGCAGTACTTC
-	TRBV6-6	TRBD1	TRBJ1-2	CASKPDRSYGYTF	TGTGCCAGCAAACCGGACAGGTCGTATGGCTACACCTTC
few	TRBV7-9	TRBD1	TRBJ1-6	CASSHSGTVNSPLHF	TGTGCCAGCAGCCATTCCGGGACAGTCAATTCACCCCTCCACTTT
-	TRBV11-3	TRBD2	TRBJ2-5	CASSWGGTETQYF	TGTGCCAGCAGCTGGGGGGGTACGGAGACCCAGTACTTC
few	TRBV19	TRBD2	TRBJ2-1	CASSTNGLAGVPNEQFF	TGTGCCAGTAGTACCAACGGACTAGCGGGAGTTCCAAATGAGCAGTTCTTC
-	TRBV6-5	TRBD1	TRBJ1-3	CASSYDRGYSGNTIYF	TGTGCCAGCAGTTACGACAGGGGCTACTCTGGAAACACCATATATTTT
-	TRBV7-3	-	TRBJ1-1	CASSQDSDTEAFF	TGTGCCAGCAGCCAGGACAGTGACACTGAAGCTTTCTTT
-	TRBV4-1	TRBD2	TRBJ2-1	CASSQDQKRGPYNEQFF	TGCGCCAGCAGCCAAGATCAAAAGCGGGGCCCCTACAATGAGCAGTTCTTC
-	TRBV9	-	TRBJ2-3	CASNPGLHTDTQYF	TGTGCCAGCAACCCGGGACTCCACACAGATACGCAGTATTTT
-	TRBV25-1	-	TRBJ2-1	CASSEYSLGSNEQFF	TGTGCCAGCAGTGAGTATTCCCTCGGTAGTAATGAGCAGTTCTTC
once	TRBV11-3	TRBD2	TRBJ2-1	CASSRAGLGPNYNEQFF	TGTGCCAGCAGCAGAGCGGGGCTGGGGCCAAACTACAATGAGCAGTTCTTC
few	TRBV27	TRBD2	TRBJ2-7	CASSSGGVAGDYEQYF	TGTGCCAGCAGTTCGGGGGGGGTAGCGGGAGATTACGAGCAGTACTTC
-	TRBV5-5	-	TRBJ2-1	CASSPRAGAPDNEQFF	TGTGCCAGCAGCCCGCGGGCAGGGGCTCCGGACAATGAGCAGTTCTTC
few	TRBV2	TRBD1	TRBJ2-7	CASRAFDRGYEQYF	TGTGCCAGCAGGGCCTTCGACAGGGGATACGAGCAGTACTTC
-	TRBV19	TRBD1	TRBJ1-5	CASTGGQYSNQPQHF	TGTGCCAGTACCGGGGGACAGTATAGCAATCAGCCCCAGCATTTT
medium-sized	TRBV7-3	-	TRBJ1-1	CASSLHQGNTEAFF	TGTGCCAGCAGCTTACATCAGGGGAACACTGAAGCTTTCTTT
few	TRBV6-5	-	TRBJ2-5	CASSGLRETQYF	TGTGCCAGCAGTGGACTGCGGGAGACCCAGTACTTC
-	TRBV19	TRBD2	TRBJ2-7	CASSMPHTSGRPEQYF	TGTGCCAGTAGTATGCCCCACACTAGCGGGAGACCCGAGCAGTACTTC
-	TRBV27	-	TRBJ2-1	CASSRGRLKHNEQFF	TGTGCCAGCAGCAGGGGACGGCTCAAACACAATGAGCAGTTCTTC
-	TRBV6-5	TRBD1	TRBJ1-5	CASRIDRGTNQPQHF	TGTGCCAGCAGGATAGACAGGGGCACCAATCAGCCCCAGCATTTT
-	TRBV2	-	TRBJ2-1	CASSEHQGMEQFF	TGTGCCAGCAGTGAACATCAGGGTATGGAGCAGTTCTTC
-	TRBV19	-	TRBJ2-2	CAVKRGRENTGELFF	TGTGCCGTGAAACGTGGCAGGGAGAACACCGGGGAGCTGTTTTTT
-	TRBV7-8	TRBD1	TRBJ1-2	CASSLVGTGGGKNYGYTF	TGTGCCAGCAGCTTAGTAGGGACAGGGGGCGGAAAAAACTATGGCTACACCTTC
few	TRBV28	-	TRBJ1-1	CASSLQIGGSAEAFF	TGTGCCAGCAGTTTGCAGATTGGGGGGAGCGCTGAAGCTTTCTTT
-	TRBV9	-	TRBJ2-1	CASSAGLSYNEQFF	TGTGCCAGCAGCGCAGGGTTATCCTACAATGAGCAGTTCTTC
-	TRBV4-1	TRBD1	TRBJ2-5	CASSQVGTGQETQYF	TGCGCCAGCAGCCAAGTGGGGACAGGCCAAGAGACCCAGTACTTC
-	TRBV28	-	TRBJ1-1	CASSLGTPTTNTEAFF	TGTGCCAGCAGTTTGGGGACACCGACTACTAACACTGAAGCTTTCTTT
-	TRBV6-5	-	TRBJ1-4	CASSYEGRTNEKLFF	TGTGCCAGCAGTTACGAGGGCCGCACTAATGAAAAACTGTTTTTT
-	TRBV29-1	TRBD1	TRBJ1-2	CSVAGTDSTGYTF	TGCAGCGTTGCCGGGACAGACTCAACTGGCTACACCTTC
once	TRBV27	-	TRBJ2-5	CASSSAFGETQYF	TGTGCCAGCAGTAGCGCATTCGGGGAGACCCAGTACTTC
-	TRBV27	-	TRBJ1-3	CASSSRASGNTIYF	TGTGCCAGCAGTTCCAGGGCTTCTGGAAACACCATATATTTT
-	TRBV5-6	-	TRBJ1-6	CASSLVGHPANQYNSPLHF	TGTGCCAGCAGCTTGGTGGGACATCCCGCGAACCAGTATAATTCACCCCTCCACTTT
-	TRBV4-3	-	TRBJ2-7	CASSQMVAATYEQYF	TGCGCCAGCAGCCAAATGGTAGCGGCCACCTACGAGCAGTACTTC
-	TRBV11-2	TRBD1	TRBJ2-1	CASSSRDRVHEQFF	TGTGCCAGCAGCTCCCGGGACAGGGTCCATGAGCAGTTCTTC
-	TRBV7-2	TRBD1	TRBJ1-1	CASSSAGGCGAFF	TGTGCCAGCAGCTCCGCAGGGGGCTGTGGCGCTTTCTTT
-	TRBV5-8	-	TRBJ2-7	CASIRLGGPYEQYF	TGTGCCAGCATTCGGCTCGGTGGGCCCTACGAGCAGTACTTC
-	TRBV27	-	TRBJ1-3	CASSSLASRSGNTIYF	TGTGCCAGCAGTTCCTTAGCGAGCCGCAGTGGAAACACCATATATTTT
-	TRBV25-1	TRBD1	TRBJ1-1	CASSEWGQGRGTEAFF	TGTGCCAGCAGTGAATGGGGACAGGGTCGAGGGACTGAAGCTTTCTTT
-	TRBV5-1	-	TRBJ1-4	CATRAGVEEKLFF	TGCGCCACCAGGGCAGGGGTTGAGGAAAAACTGTTTTTT
-	TRBV7-9	-	TRBJ1-3	CASSLGQTGNTIYF	TGTGCCAGCAGCTTAGGGCAGACTGGAAACACCATATATTTT
-	TRBV7-2	TRBD1	TRBJ2-5	CASSTPTGAETQYF	TGTGCCAGCAGCACCCCGACAGGGGCCGAGACCCAGTACTTC
-	TRBV18	-	TRBJ2-3	CASSPLGALSTQYF	TGTGCCAGCTCACCGTTAGGGGCGCTAAGTACGCAGTATTTT
-	TRBV7-9	-	TRBJ2-5	CASSLTAASLETQYF	TGTGCCAGCAGCTTAACGGCGGCCAGCCTAGAGACCCAGTACTTC
few	TRBV19	TRBD2	TRBJ2-1	CASSMRTSASSYNEQFF	TGTGCCAGTAGTATGCGCACTAGCGCCAGCTCCTACAATGAGCAGTTCTTC
-	TRBV4-3	-	TRBJ1-4	CASSQEAQIYEKLFF	TGCGCCAGCAGCCAAGAGGCCCAGATATATGAAAAACTGTTTTTT
-	TRBV10-1	-	TRBJ2-3	CASSQPLPVGTQYF	TGCGCCAGCAGTCAACCATTGCCGGTCGGGACGCAGTATTTT
-	TRBV5-4	TRBD1	TRBJ2-7	CASNPQGNSYEQYF	TGTGCCAGCAACCCACAGGGGAACTCCTACGAGCAGTACTTC
-	TRBV29-1	-	TRBJ2-7	CSVVLKQTYEQYF	TGCAGCGTTGTGCTGAAACAAACCTACGAGCAGTACTTC
few	TRBV7-9	-	TRBJ1-1	CASGLEFSEAFF	TGTGCCAGCGGATTAGAGTTTAGTGAAGCTTTCTTT
-	TRBV21-1	-	TRBJ2-7	CASSKGLDRGRDYEQYF	TGTGCCAGCAGCAAAGGTCTTGACAGGGGCAGGGACTACGAGCAGTACTTC
-	TRBV7-2	-	TRBJ1-4	CASSVRTNHNEKLFF	TGTGCCAGCAGCGTTCGGACAAACCATAATGAAAAACTGTTTTTT
once	TRBV6-4	-	TRBJ1-2	CASSDGDYGYPF	TGTGCCAGCAGTGACGGGGACTATGGCTACCCCTTC
few	TRBV30	-	TRBJ2-3	CAWSVGAGRGTDTQYF	TGTGCCTGGAGTGTAGGAGCGGGCCGTGGCACAGATACGCAGTATTTT
-	TRBV4-2	-	TRBJ2-3	CASKLRIPSTDTQYF	TGTGCCAGCAAACTTCGAATCCCAAGCACAGATACGCAGTATTTT